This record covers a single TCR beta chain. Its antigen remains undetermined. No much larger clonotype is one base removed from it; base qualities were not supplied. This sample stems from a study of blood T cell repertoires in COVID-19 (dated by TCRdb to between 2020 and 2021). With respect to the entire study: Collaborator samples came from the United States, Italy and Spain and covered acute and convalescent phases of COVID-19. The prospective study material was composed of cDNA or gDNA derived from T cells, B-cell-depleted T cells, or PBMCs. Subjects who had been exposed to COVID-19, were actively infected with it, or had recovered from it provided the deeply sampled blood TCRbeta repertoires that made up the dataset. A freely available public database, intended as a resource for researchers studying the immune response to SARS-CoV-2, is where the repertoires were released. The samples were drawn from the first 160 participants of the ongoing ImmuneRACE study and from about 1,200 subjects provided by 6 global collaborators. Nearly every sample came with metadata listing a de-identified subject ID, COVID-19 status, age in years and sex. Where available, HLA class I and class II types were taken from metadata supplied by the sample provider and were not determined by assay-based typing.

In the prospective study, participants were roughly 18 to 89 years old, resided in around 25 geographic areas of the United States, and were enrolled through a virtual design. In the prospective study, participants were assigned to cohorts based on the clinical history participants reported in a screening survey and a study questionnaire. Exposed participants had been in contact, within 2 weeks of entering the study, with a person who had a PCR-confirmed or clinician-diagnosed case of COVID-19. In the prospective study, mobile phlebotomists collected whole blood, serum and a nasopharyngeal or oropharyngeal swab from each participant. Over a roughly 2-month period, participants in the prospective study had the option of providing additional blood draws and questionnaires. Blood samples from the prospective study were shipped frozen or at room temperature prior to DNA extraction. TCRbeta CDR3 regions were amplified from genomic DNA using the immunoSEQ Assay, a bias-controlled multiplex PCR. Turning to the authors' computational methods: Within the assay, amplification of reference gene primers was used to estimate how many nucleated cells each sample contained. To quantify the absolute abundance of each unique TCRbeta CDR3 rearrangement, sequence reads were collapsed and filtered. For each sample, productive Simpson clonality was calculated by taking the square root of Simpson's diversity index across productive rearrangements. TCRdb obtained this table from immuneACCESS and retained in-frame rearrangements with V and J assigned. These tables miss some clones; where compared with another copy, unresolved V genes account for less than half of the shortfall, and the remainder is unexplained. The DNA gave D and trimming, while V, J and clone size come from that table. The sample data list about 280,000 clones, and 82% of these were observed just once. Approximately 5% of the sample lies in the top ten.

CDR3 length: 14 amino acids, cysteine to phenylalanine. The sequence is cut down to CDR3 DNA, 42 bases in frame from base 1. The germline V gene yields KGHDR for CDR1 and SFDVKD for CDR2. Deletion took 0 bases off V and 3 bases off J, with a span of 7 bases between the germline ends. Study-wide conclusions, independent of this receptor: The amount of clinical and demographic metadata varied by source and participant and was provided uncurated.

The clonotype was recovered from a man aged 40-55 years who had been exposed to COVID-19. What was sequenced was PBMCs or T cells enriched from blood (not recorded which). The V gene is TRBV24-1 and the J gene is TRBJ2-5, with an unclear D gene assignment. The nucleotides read TGTGCCACCAGTGATTTGCGCGGTAAAGAGACCCAGTACTTC. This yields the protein CATSDLRGKETQYF.